These 19 T cell receptor beta chains were all obtained from the same sample, sequenced in a study of shared clonotypes between healthy human individuals. Sequencing was performed with immunoSEQ multiplex PCR; in TCRdb, only in-frame clones are kept and a portion is missing. The top ten clones hold approximately 0.41% of a sample with a few million clones, 92% of them seen once. Sequences were obtained from naive CD4+ T cells from PBMCs. Subset in this sample: CD45RA+ positively selected. The receptors shown here come from a young man in good health. Some clones in this sample may be carry-over from other donors' samples.

The V call is TRBV7-3, the J call TRBJ1-2; D not resolved. The germline V gene has CDR1 SGHTA and CDR2 FQGTGA. This CDR3 has 12 amino acids. With 5 bases removed from V and 5 bases from J, the gap between germline ends came to 9 bases. The CDR3 loop is CASSQVGYGYTF. CDR3 nucleotides: TGTGCCAGCAGCCAGGTGGGGTATGGCTACACCTTC.

V is TRBV7-9 and J is TRBJ1-3; D call uncertain. Trimming stripped 5 bases from V and 0 bases from J, with 11 bases between. The germline V gene encodes CDR1 SEHNR and CDR2 FQNEAQ (reference sequence). The CDR3 extends over 15 amino acids. The CDR3 loop reads CASSPRVLSGNTIYF. The DNA of the CDR3 is TGTGCCAGCAGCCCCCGGGTCCTCTCTGGAAACACCATATATTTT.

About this clone itself: Different DNA sequences within this sample yield the same CDR3. The J gene is TRBJ2-3, the V gene TRBV9, with 7 bases matching TRBD2. This CDR3 comprises 15 residues. V dropped 0 bases and J dropped 3; count of bases not matched to a gene: 4. Germline CDR1 is SGDLS and CDR2 is YYNGEE. The CDR3 region has the DNA TGTGCCAGCAGCGTAGGAGCCGGGAGGACAGATACGCAGTATTTT. Translated: CASSVGAGRTDTQYF.

This rearrangement joins TRBV28 to TRBJ1-3, with D tentatively TRBD1 (6 bases). This CDR3 has 16 amino acids. Per germline, CDR1 MDHEN and CDR2 SYDVKM. The V and J ends lost 6 bases and 2 bases respectively, with 17 bases between them. CDR3 sequence: CASSPWTASTGNTIYF. CDR3 sequence (DNA): TGTGCCAGCAGCCCCTGGACAGCTTCTACTGGAAACACCATATATTTT.

The chain employs TRBV7-2 and TRBJ1-1, with no clear D. The germline V gene has CDR1 SGHTA and CDR2 FQGNSA. There are 12 residues in the CDR3. CDR3 amino acids: CATYRQNTEAFF. The CDR3 DNA reads TGTGCAACATATAGGCAGAACACTGAAGCTTTCTTT.

The chain combines TRBV27 with TRBJ2-3, with D possibly being TRBD2 (5 bases). CDR3 length: 13 amino acids. Germline values: CDR1 MNHEY, CDR2 SMNVEV (reference sequence). V lost 3 bases and J lost 5, with 9 bases in between. CDR3 region: CASSFPGVDTQYF. The CDR3 region has the DNA TGTGCCAGCAGTTTCCCCGGGGTAGATACGCAGTATTTT.

The chain combines TRBV18 with TRBJ2-1; D is ambiguous. With 8 bases removed from V and 2 bases from J, the gap between germline ends came to 7 bases. The CDR3 is 12 amino acids. From germline, CDR1 is KGHSH and CDR2 LQKENI. In DNA, the CDR3 is TGTGCCAGCCGCCCGGCCTACAATGAGCAGTTCTTC. Translating it yields CASRPAYNEQFF.

The chain links TRBV4-3 to TRBJ2-2; D possibly corresponds to TRBD2 (5 bases). Per germline, CDR1 LGHNA and CDR2 YSLEER. CDR3 length: 18 residues. V lost 2 bases to trimming and J lost 2 bases, with 18 bases between them. The CDR3 sequence is CASSQRAPSAGNTGELFF. For the CDR3, the DNA is TGCGCCAGCAGCCAAAGAGCCCCTTCCGCGGGCAACACCGGGGAGCTGTTTTTT.

The chain uses TRBV5-1 and TRBJ2-1; no firm D call. CDR1 SGHRS and CDR2 YFSETQ come from the germline V gene. The CDR3 extends over 16 amino acids. Trimming left V 0 bases short and J 4 bases short, with 14 bases between. The CDR3 loop reads CASSLEAPAVYNEQFF. The CDR3 bases are TGCGCCAGCAGCTTGGAGGCCCCGGCCGTATACAATGAGCAGTTCTTC.

The CDR3, as DNA: TGTGCCAGCAGCTTAAGGGGGCTAGCGGGAGGATCCTCCTACAATGAGCAGTTCTTC. This translates into CASSLRGLAGGSSYNEQFF. The V call is TRBV7-3, the J call TRBJ2-1; 11 positions match TRBD2. Germline values: CDR1 SGHTA, CDR2 FQGTGA. The CDR3 sequence is 19 residues long. V lost 1 base and J lost 0; bases outside the gene matches: 8.

V gene TRBV9 combines with J gene TRBJ1-3; D is possibly TRBD1 (6 bases). The CDR3 consists of 16 residues. Germline-derived CDR1 and CDR2 are SGDLS and YYNGEE. Trimming removed 3 bases at V and 4 bases at J, with 17 bases between. Here the CDR3 reads CASSASGAGGGNTIYF. Here the CDR3 DNA reads TGTGCCAGCAGCGCCTCAGGGGCCGGGGGAGGAAACACCATATATTTT.

V is TRBV2 and J is TRBJ2-1, with D possibly being TRBD2 (6 bases). The ends were cut back, 4 bases at V and 5 bases at J, with 9 bases in the middle. The germline V gene encodes CDR1 SNHLY and CDR2 FYNNEI. The CDR3 loop spans 13 amino acids. The CDR3, as DNA: TGTGCCAGCAGTGGCGGACTAAACAATGAGCAGTTCTTC. Protein: CASSGGLNNEQFF.

This clone was seen just once. The chain employs TRBV18 and TRBJ1-2; D possibly corresponds to TRBD1 (5 bases). Germline CDR1 and CDR2: KGHSH and LQKENI. V was trimmed by 3 bases and J by 1 base, leaving 18 bases between them. The CDR3 runs to 17 residues. The CDR3 nucleotides read TGTGCCAGCTCACCCAGGAACCCCGCGGGACTTAACTATGGCTACACCTTC. Protein product: CASSPRNPAGLNYGYTF.

This chain links TRBV10-1 with TRBJ2-3, with 7 bases that match TRBD1. Germline V lookup: CDR1 WNHNN, CDR2 SYGVQD (reference sequence). Unmatched junction bases numbered 15, after V lost 6 bases and J lost 6 bases. The CDR3 spans 16 residues. The CDR3: CASSSGFGTERDTQYF. The CDR3 nucleotides are TGCGCCAGCAGCTCCGGTTTTGGGACAGAGCGTGATACGCAGTATTTT.

The J gene is TRBJ2-3, the V gene TRBV4-3; the match to TRBD2 covers 8 bases. V trimming: 7 bases; J trimming: 6 bases; junction bases outside the gene matches: 18. Germline CDR1 LGHNA, CDR2 YSLEER. The CDR3 totals 17 residues. CDR3 sequence reads: CASTLIGAGGFGDTQYF. The CDR3 bases are TGCGCCAGCACCCTAATAGGGGCGGGAGGCTTTGGCGATACGCAGTATTTT.

This clone appeared a few times. CDR3 residues: CANQDRAMNTEAFF. The CDR3 nucleotides are TGTGCCAACCAGGACAGGGCGATGAACACTGAAGCTTTCTTT. The chain has TRBV2 and TRBJ1-1; 8 nucleotides agree with TRBD1. Trimming removed 10 bases from V and 0 bases from J; junction bases left unmatched: 7. Germline V CDR1 and CDR2: SNHLY, FYNNEI. The length of the CDR3 is 14 residues.

The genes are TRBV7-9 and TRBJ2-7; D gene uncertain. Trimming took 1 base from V and 5 from J, leaving 9 bases between them. The CDR3 spans 13 residues. Germline CDR1 SEHNR, CDR2 FQNEAQ (reference sequence). CDR3 sequence (DNA): TGTGCCAGCAGCTTAGTTCCACGGGACGAGCAGTACTTC. It is translated as CASSLVPRDEQYF.

A note on this clone: Other DNA sequences in this specimen translate into the identical CDR3. The CDR3 bases are TGTGCCAGCTCACCGGGACAGGAGTATGGCTACACCTTC. Translated, it gives CASSPGQEYGYTF. The rearrangement joins TRBV18 to TRBJ1-2, with 8 bases lining up with TRBD1. The trim removed 3 bases at V and 5 bases at J, leaving 2 bases unmatched. In germline, CDR1 is KGHSH, CDR2 LQKENI. CDR3 length: 13 amino acids.

V and J are TRBV11-2 and TRBJ2-5; TRBD2 is a possible D gene (6 bases). The V end was cut by 5 bases, the J end by 2 bases, with 15 bases between. This CDR3 has 15 residues. In germline, CDR1 is SGHAT, CDR2 FQNNGV. CDR3 amino acids: CASSPLWAGQETQYF. The CDR3 DNA reads as TGTGCCAGCAGCCCACTCTGGGCGGGACAAGAGACCCAGTACTTC. The entire variable domain, with the rest obtained from reference TRBV11-2 and TRBJ2-5, is as follows: EAGVAQSPRYKIIEKRQSVAFWCNPISGHATLYWYQQILGQGPKLLIQFQNNGVVDDSQLPKDRFSAERLKGVDSTLKIQPAKLEDSAVYLCASSPLWAGQETQYFGPGTRLLVL.